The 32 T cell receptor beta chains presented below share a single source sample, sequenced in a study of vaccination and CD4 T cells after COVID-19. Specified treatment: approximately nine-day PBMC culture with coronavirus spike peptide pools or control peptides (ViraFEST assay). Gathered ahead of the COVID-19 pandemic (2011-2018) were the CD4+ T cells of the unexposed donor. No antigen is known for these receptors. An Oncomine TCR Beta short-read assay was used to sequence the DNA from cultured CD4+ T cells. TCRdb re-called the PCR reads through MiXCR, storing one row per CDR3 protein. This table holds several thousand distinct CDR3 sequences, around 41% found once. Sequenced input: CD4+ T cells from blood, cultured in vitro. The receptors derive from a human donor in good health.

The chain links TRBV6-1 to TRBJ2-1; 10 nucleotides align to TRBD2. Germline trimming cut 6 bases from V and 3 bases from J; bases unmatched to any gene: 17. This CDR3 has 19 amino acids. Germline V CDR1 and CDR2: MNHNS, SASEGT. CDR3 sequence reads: CASRGMDADLAGVYNEQFF. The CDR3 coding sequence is TGTGCCAGCAGGGGGATGGATGCCGATCTAGCGGGGGTCTACAATGAGCAGTTCTTC.

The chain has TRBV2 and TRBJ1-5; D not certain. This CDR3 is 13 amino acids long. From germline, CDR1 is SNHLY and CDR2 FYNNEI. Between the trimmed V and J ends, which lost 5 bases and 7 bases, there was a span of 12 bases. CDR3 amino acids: CASSRGLWQPQHF. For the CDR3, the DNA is TGTGCCAGCAGTCGCGGGTTATGGCAGCCCCAGCATTTT.

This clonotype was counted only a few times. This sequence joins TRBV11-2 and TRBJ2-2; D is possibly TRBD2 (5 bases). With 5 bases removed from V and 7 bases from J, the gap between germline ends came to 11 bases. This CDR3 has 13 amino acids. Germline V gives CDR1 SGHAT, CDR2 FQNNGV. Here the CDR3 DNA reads TGTGCCAGCAGCCCTGTTCGGGGCGGGGAGCTGTTTTTT. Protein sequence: CASSPVRGGELFF.

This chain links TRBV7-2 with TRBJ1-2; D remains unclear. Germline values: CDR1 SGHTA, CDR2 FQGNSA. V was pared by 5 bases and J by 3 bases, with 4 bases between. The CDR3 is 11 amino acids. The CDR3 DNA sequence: TGTGCCAGCAGCCTGGACTATGGCTACACCTTC. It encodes CASSLDYGYTF.

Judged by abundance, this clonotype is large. CDR3 nucleotide sequence: TGTGCCAGCAGCTTGCGGGGGCCGGCTACTTATAGCAATCAGCCCCAGCATTTT. This gives the protein CASSLRGPATYSNQPQHF. The rearrangement uses TRBV5-6 and TRBJ1-5; D may be TRBD1 (6 bases). This CDR3 is 18 amino acids long. From germline, CDR1 is SGHDT and CDR2 YYEEEE. The V gene lost 1 base and the J gene lost 0 bases, with 17 bases spanning the gap.

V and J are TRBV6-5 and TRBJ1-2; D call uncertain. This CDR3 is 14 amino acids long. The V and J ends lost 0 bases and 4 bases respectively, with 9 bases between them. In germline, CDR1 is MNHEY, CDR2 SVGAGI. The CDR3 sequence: CASSYSVGAYGYTF. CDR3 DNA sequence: TGTGCCAGCAGTTACTCGGTGGGCGCCTATGGCTACACCTTC.

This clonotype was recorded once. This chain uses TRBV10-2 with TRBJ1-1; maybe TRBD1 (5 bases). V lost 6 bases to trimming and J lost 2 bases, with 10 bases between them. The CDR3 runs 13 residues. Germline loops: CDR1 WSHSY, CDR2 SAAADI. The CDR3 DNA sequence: TGCGCCAGCAGCCGAGGGGATAACACTGAAGCTTTCTTT. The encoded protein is CASSRGDNTEAFF.

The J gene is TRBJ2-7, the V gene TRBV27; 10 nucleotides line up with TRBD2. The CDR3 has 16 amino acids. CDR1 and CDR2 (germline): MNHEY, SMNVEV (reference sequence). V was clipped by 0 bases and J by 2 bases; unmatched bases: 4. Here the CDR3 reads CASSLSRTSGPYEQYF. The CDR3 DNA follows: TGTGCCAGCAGTTTATCCCGGACTAGCGGTCCCTACGAGCAGTACTTC.

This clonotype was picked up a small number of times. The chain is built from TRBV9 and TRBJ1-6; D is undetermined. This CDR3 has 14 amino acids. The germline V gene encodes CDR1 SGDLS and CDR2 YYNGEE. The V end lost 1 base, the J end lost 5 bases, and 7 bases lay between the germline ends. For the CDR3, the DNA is TGTGCCAGCAGCGTATTTAAGGATAATTCACCCCTCCACTTT. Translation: CASSVFKDNSPLHF.

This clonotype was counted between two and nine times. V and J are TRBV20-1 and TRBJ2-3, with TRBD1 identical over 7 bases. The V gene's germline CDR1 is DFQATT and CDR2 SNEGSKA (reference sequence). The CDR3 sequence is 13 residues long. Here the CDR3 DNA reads TGCAGCGAGACAGGGTCGAGCACAGATACGCAGTATTTT. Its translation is CSETGSSTDTQYF.

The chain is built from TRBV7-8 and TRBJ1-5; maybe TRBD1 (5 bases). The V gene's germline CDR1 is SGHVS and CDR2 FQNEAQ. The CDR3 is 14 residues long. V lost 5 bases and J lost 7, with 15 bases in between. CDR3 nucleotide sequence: TGTGCCAGCAGCGGGGAGGGGACGAAACAGCCCCAGCATTTT. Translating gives CASSGEGTKQPQHF.

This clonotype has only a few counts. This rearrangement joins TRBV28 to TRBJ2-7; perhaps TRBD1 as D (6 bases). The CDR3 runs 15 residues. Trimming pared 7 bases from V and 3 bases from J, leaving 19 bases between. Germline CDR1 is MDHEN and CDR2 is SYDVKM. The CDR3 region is CASTPGTDRYYEQYF. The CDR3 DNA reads TGTGCCAGCACCCCAGGAACCGACAGGTACTACGAGCAGTACTTC.

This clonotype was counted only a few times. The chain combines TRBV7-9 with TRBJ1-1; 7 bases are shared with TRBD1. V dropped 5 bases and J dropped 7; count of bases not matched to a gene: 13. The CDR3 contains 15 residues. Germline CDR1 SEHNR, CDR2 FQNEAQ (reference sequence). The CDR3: CASSQVGGGEIEAFF. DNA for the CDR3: TGTGCCAGCAGCCAAGTGGGAGGGGGCGAAATTGAAGCTTTCTTT.

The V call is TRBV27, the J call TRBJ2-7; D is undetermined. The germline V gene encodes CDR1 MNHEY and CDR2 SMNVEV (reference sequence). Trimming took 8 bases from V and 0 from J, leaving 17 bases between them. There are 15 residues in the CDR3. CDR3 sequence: CASSDVGKSSYEQYF. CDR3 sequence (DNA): TGTGCCAGCTCGGATGTAGGGAAGAGCTCCTACGAGCAGTACTTC.

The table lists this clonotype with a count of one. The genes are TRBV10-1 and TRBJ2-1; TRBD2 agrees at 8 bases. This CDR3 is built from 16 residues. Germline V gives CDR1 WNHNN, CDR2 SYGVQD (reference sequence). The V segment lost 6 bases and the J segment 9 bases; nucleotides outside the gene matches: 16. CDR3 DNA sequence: TGCGCCAGCAGCTTATCGGGAGGGGATCTCTCCGCTGAGCAGTTCTTC. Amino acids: CASSLSGGDLSAEQFF.

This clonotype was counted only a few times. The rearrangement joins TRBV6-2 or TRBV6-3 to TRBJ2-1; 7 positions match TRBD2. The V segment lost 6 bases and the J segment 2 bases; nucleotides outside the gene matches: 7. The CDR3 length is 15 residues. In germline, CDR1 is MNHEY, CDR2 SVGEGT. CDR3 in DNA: TGTGCCAGCAGGCCGGGGAGGGGAACCTACAATGAGCAGTTCTTC. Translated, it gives CASRPGRGTYNEQFF.

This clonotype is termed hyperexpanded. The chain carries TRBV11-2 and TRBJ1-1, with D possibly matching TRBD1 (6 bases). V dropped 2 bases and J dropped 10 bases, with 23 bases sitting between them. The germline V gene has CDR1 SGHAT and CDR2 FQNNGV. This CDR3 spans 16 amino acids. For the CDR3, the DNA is TGTGCCAGCAGCTTATCGGTCAGTCTTCAGGGGCAGGGAGCTTTCTTT. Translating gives CASSLSVSLQGQGAFF.

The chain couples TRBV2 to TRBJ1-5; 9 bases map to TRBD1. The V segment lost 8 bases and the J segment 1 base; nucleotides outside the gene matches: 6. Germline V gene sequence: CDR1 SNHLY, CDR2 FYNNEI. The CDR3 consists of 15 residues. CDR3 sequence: CASAGTGSSNQPQHF. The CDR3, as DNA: TGTGCCAGCGCCGGGACAGGGAGCAGCAATCAGCCCCAGCATTTT.

The CDR3 DNA sequence: TGTGCCAGCAGCCGCCACATTGGACAGGGTGCCTATGGCTACACCTTC. Encoded protein: CASSRHIGQGAYGYTF. The chain uses TRBV11-2 and TRBJ1-2; the match to TRBD1 covers 8 bases. V shed 5 bases and J 4 bases; nucleotides not matched to a gene: 12. The V gene's germline CDR1 is SGHAT and CDR2 FQNNGV. The CDR3 has 16 residues.

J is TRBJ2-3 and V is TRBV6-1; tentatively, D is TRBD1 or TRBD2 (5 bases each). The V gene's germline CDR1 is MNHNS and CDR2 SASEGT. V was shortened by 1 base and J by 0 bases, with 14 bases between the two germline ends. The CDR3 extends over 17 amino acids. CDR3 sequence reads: CASSEGPGTPSTDTQYF. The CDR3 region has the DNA TGTGCCAGCAGTGAAGGCCCCGGGACCCCTAGCACAGATACGCAGTATTTT.

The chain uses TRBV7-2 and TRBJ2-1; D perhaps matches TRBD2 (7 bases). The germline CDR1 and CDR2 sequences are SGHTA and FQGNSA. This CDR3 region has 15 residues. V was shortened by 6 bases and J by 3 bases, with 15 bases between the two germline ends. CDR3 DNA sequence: TGTGCCAGCAGTCCGGGGGGCAATTACTACAATGAGCAGTTCTTC. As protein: CASSPGGNYYNEQFF.

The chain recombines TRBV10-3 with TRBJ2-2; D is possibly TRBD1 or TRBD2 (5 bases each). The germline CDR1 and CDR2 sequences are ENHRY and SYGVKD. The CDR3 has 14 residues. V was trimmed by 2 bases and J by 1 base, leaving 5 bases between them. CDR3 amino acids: CAISEGGNTGELFF. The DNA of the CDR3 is TGTGCCATCAGTGAGGGGGGGAACACCGGGGAGCTGTTTTTT.

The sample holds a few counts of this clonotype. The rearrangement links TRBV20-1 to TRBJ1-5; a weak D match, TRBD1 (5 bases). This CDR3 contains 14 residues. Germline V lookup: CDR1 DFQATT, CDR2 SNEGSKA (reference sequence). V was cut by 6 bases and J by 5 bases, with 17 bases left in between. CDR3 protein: CSATVGQGYQPQHF. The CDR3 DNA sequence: TGCAGTGCGACGGTGGGGCAGGGATATCAGCCCCAGCATTTT.

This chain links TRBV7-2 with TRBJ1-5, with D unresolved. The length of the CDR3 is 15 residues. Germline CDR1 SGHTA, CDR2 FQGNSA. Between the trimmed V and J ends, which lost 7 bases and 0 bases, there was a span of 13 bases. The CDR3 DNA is TGTGCCAGCACCAACGTGGGGAATAGCAATCAGCCCCAGCATTTT. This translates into CASTNVGNSNQPQHF.

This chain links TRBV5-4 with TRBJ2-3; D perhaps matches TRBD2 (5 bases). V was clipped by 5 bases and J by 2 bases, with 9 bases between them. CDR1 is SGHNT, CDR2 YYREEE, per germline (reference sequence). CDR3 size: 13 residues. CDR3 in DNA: TGTGCCAGCAGAGCGGATCCCACAGATACGCAGTATTTT. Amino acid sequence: CASRADPTDTQYF.

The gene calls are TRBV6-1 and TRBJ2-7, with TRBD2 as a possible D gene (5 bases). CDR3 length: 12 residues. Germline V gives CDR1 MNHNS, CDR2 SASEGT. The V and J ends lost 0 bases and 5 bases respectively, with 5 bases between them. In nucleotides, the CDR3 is TGTGCCAGCAGTGAAGCGAGGGACGAGCAGTACTTC. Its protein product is CASSEARDEQYF.

The CDR3 spells CATSDQALSNEQFF. Written as DNA, the CDR3 is TGTGCCACCAGTGACCAGGCCCTCTCCAATGAGCAGTTCTTC. This sequence joins TRBV24-1 and TRBJ2-1; D remains ambiguous. CDR1 and CDR2 from the germline V gene are KGHDR and SFDVKD. The CDR3 is made up of 14 amino acids. With 4 bases removed from V and 6 bases from J, the gap between germline ends came to 12 bases.

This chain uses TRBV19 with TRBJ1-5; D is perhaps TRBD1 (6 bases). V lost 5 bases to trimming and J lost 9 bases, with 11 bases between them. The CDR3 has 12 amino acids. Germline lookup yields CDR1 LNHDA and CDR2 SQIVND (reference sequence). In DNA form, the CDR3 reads TGTGCCAGTAGTCTAACAGGGCCGCCCCAGCATTTT. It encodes CASSLTGPPQHF.

CDR3 DNA sequence: TGTGCCAGTAGTATTTTTGGGACTCAGACCCAGTACTTC. Translating gives CASSIFGTQTQYF. The genes are TRBV19 and TRBJ2-5; possibly TRBD2 for D (6 bases). V lost 3 bases and J 6 bases, leaving 11 bases between the germline ends. Germline V gene sequence: CDR1 LNHDA, CDR2 SQIVND (reference sequence). The CDR3 loop spans 13 amino acids.

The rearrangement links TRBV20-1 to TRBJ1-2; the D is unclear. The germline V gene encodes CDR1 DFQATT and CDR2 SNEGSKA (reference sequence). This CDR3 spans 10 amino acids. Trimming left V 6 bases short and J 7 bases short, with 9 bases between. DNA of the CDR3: TGCAGTGCCCCGACCGGTGGCTACACCTTC. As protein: CSAPTGGYTF.

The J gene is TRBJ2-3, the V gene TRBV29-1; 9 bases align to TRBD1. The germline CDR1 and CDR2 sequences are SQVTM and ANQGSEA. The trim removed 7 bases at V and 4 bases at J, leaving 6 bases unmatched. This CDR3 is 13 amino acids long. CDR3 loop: CSGRTGVADTQYF. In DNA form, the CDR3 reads TGCAGCGGTCGGACAGGGGTGGCAGATACGCAGTATTTT.

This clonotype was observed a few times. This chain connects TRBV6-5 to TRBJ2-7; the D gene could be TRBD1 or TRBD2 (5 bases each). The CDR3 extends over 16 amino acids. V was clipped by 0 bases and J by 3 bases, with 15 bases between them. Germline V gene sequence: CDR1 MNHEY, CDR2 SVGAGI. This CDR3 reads CASSYSRFGTHYEQYF. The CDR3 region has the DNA TGTGCCAGCAGTTACTCGAGATTCGGGACCCACTACGAGCAGTACTTC.